This T cell receptor beta chain was identified in a study of prognosis after radiotherapy for stage I lung cancer. Study as a whole: Concurrent therapy was not administered with stereotactic body radiotherapy to any patient. Study observations and caveats: Patients who had metastases reportedly showed TRBV and TRBJ gene usage that varied from that of patients who did not. Among patients who developed distant metastases, Shannon entropy after stereotactic body radiation therapy was lower. Median unique TCR clone counts of approximately 9,100 versus 7,200 showed a fall after stereotactic body radiation therapy.

TCR beta CDR3 amplification from genomic DNA was performed by two-round multiplex PCR. Each TRBV and TRBJ gene had its own primer in the first PCR round. In TCRdb, the multiplex PCR reads were re-called with MiXCR into one record per CDR3 protein. The sample records around 26,000 distinct CDR3 sequences, roughly 40% being singletons. This clonotype was detected a few times. The antigen remains undetermined. The V end lost 3 bases, the J end lost 8 bases, and 23 bases lay between the germline ends. Per germline, CDR1 SGHRS and CDR2 YFSETQ. This CDR3 has 16 amino acids. The V gene is TRBV5-1, the J gene TRBJ1-2; no definite D call. This clonotype originated in a donor aged 50 or older with non-small cell lung cancer. The sample was PBMCs, taken before or after stereotactic body radiation therapy (not recorded which). CDR3 amino acids: CASSSTADRTGRGYTF. The CDR3, as DNA: TGCGCCAGCAGCTCGACCGCGGACCGGACGGGAAGGGGCTACACCTTC.